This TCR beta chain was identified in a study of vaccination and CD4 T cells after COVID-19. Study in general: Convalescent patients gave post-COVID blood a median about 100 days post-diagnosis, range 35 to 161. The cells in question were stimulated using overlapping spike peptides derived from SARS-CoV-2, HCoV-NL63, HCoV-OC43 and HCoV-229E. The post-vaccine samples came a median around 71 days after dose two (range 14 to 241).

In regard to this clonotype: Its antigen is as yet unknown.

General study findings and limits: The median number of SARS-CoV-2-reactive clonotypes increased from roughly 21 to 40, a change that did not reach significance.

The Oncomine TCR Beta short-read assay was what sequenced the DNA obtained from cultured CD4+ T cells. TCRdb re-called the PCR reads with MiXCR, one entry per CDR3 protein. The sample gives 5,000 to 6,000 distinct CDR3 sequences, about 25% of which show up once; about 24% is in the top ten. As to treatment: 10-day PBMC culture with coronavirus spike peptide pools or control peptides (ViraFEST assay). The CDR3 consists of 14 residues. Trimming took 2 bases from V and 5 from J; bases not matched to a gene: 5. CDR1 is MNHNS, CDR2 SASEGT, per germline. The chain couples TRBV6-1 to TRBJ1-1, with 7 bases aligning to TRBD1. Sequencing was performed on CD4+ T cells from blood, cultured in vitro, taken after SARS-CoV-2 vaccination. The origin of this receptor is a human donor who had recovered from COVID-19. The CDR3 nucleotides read TGTGCCAGCAGTGAAAAGGCAGGGGGGACTGAAGCTTTCTTT. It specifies CASSEKAGGTEAFF.